This T cell receptor (beta chain) was retrieved from a study of shared clonotypes between healthy human individuals. The V gene's germline CDR1 is ENHRY and CDR2 SYGVKD. V was trimmed by 3 bases and J by 1 base, leaving 13 bases between them. CDR3 length: 16 amino acids. Data came from immunoSEQ multiplex PCR; TCRdb stores just in-frame clones and leaves some out. The sample holds approximately 500,000 clones, 60% to 80% seen once. The sequence derives from a middle-aged woman in good health. Some clones in this sample may be carry-over from other donors' samples. The chain joins TRBV10-3 to TRBJ2-1, with D perhaps matching TRBD1 (6 bases). Sequencing input: PBMCs. The CDR3 nucleotides read TGTGCCATCAGTGACGGAGCGAGGGGGTCCTACAATGAGCAGTTCTTC. This encodes CAISDGARGSYNEQFF.